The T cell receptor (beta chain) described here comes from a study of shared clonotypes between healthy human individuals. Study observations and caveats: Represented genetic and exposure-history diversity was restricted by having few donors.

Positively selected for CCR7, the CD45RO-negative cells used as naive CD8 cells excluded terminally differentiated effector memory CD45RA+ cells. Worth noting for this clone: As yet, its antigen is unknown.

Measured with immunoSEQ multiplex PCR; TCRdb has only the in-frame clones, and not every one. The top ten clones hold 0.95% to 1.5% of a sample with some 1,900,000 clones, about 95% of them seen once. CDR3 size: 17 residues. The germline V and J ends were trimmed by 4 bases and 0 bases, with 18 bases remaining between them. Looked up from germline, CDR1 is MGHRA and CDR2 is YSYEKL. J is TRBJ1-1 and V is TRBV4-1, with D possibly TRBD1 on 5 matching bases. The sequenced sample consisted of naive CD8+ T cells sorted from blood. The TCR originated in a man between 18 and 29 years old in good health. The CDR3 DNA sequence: TGCGCCAGCAGCCTCTTGGGGGGTTACGGAGTGAACACTGAAGCTTTCTTT. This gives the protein CASSLLGGYGVNTEAFF.